Shown below are 29 T cell receptor beta chains from a single sample sequenced in a study of prognosis after radiotherapy for stage I lung cancer. From genomic DNA, two-round multiplex PCR was used to amplify TCR beta CDR3. Primers (each specific to one TRBV or TRBJ gene) were used in first-round PCR. A single record per CDR3 protein comes from TCRdb applying MiXCR to the multiplex PCR reads. The table records around 30,000 distinct CDR3 sequences, 32% of them present only once. The sequences come from PBMCs, collected before or after stereotactic body radiation therapy (not recorded which). The receptor source for this set is a donor at least 50 years old with non-small cell lung cancer.

This clonotype came up many times. No conserved phenylalanine or tryptophan ends this CDR3, so it is likely a read error. CDR3 bases: TGTGCCAGCAGTTTATCGGGGGGACGGATCTACGAGCAGTACCTC. This encodes CASSLSGGRIYEQYL. The chain uses TRBV27 and TRBJ2-7, with a weak D call TRBD2 (6 bases). The CDR3 is made up of 15 amino acids. From germline, CDR1 is MNHEY and CDR2 SMNVEV (reference sequence). The V gene lost 0 bases and the J gene lost 3 bases, with 12 bases spanning the gap.

The table lists this clonotype with many counts. V gene TRBV3-1 combines with J gene TRBJ2-7, with D maybe TRBD1 (6 bases). The germline V gene has CDR1 LGHDT and CDR2 YNNKEL (reference sequence). V shed 3 bases and J shed 4 bases, with 13 bases lying between them. The CDR3 is 14 residues long. This CDR3 reads CASSQGAWGYEQYF. In DNA form, the CDR3 reads TGTGCCAGCAGCCAGGGGGCCTGGGGGTACGAGCAGTACTTC.

This clonotype was seen at least ten times. The CDR3 does not end in the conserved phenylalanine or tryptophan, so this is likely a read error. This chain joins TRBV20-1 and TRBJ2-7; D ambiguous. Germline loops: CDR1 DFQATT, CDR2 SNEGSKA (reference sequence). With 0 bases removed from V and 2 bases from J, the gap between germline ends came to 5 bases. This CDR3 comprises 12 residues. This chain's CDR3 is CSARDATYEQYL. The CDR3 DNA sequence: TGCAGTGCTAGAGATGCAACCTACGAGCAGTACTTA.

This clonotype occurred many times. The rearrangement uses TRBV2 and TRBJ1-5; the D is unclear. Germline CDR1 reads SNHLY; CDR2 reads FYNNEI. The CDR3 is made up of 14 amino acids. Trimming left V 0 bases short and J 5 bases short, with 8 bases between. The CDR3 region is CASSEALRDQPQHF. The CDR3 DNA reads TGTGCCAGCAGTGAAGCGCTTCGGGATCAGCCCCAGCATTTT. The full variable domain, rest sourced from reference TRBV2 and TRBJ1-5, is EPEVTQTPSHQVTQMGQEVILRCVPISNHLYFYWYRQILGQKVEFLVSFYNNEISEKSEIFDDQFSVERPDGSNFTLKIRSTKLEDSAMYFCASSEALRDQPQHFGDGTRLSIL.

Ten or more counts support this clonotype. This CDR3 is CASSGSSMETQYF. CDR3 DNA sequence: TGTGCCAGCAGCGGTTCTAGCATGGAGACCCAGTACTTC. The gene calls are TRBV2 and TRBJ2-5; a possible D gene is TRBD2 (5 bases). V dropped 6 bases and J dropped 5 bases, with 13 bases sitting between them. Germline loops: CDR1 SNHLY, CDR2 FYNNEI. This CDR3 is built from 13 residues.

A remark on this clonotype: It differs at one base from a far larger clone, so likely a read error. The chain employs TRBV6-2 or TRBV6-3 and TRBJ2-2; 7 bases are a match to TRBD2. Germline-derived CDR1 and CDR2 are MNHEY and SVGEGT. There are 12 residues in the CDR3. J gave up 9 bases and V 7 bases, and 5 bases lay outside the gene matches. The CDR3 sequence is CASIEAGRELFF. In DNA form, the CDR3 reads TGTGCCAGCATTGAAGCGGGACGGGAGCTGTTTTTT.

Ten or more counts support this clonotype. The CDR3 loop reads CASSLGGRVGNEQFF. The CDR3 DNA reads TGTGCCAGCAGTTTGGGCGGGAGGGTAGGGAATGAGCAGTTCTTC. V gene TRBV12-3 or TRBV12-4 combines with J gene TRBJ2-1, with TRBD2 matching 9 bases. The CDR3 has 15 amino acids. V dropped 3 bases and J dropped 7; count of bases not matched to a gene: 7.

This clonotype was counted ten times or more. This sequence joins TRBV20-1 and TRBJ1-1; D call uncertain. Germline V gene sequence: CDR1 DFQATT, CDR2 SNEGSKA (reference sequence). Trimming stripped 5 bases from V and 0 bases from J, with 4 bases between. This CDR3 region has 11 residues. The CDR3 region is CSAELNTEAFF. The CDR3, as DNA: TGCAGTGCTGAGTTGAACACTGAAGCTTTCTTT.

This clonotype was seen ten or more times. The chain joins TRBV9 to TRBJ2-3; a possible D gene is TRBD1 (5 bases). Trimming shortened V by 3 bases and J by 4 bases, and 12 bases separated the two germline ends. This CDR3 is built from 14 residues. Germline V gene lookup returns CDR1 SGDLS and CDR2 YYNGEE. As DNA, the CDR3 is TGTGCCAGCAGCGCTGTGCAGGGCCCAGATACGCAGTATTTT. This gives the protein CASSAVQGPDTQYF.

The chain uses TRBV27 and TRBJ2-2, with D tentatively TRBD2 (5 bases). Germline loops: CDR1 MNHEY, CDR2 SMNVEV (reference sequence). V gave up 5 bases and J gave up 4 bases, with 20 bases separating them. The CDR3 length is 17 residues. The CDR3 nucleotides are TGTGCCAGCAGTAGACTATTTGGTCCCTCGGGCACCGGGGAGCTGTTTTTT. Its protein product is CASSRLFGPSGTGELFF.

This clonotype was found a few times. Since a much larger clone is just one base distant, this may be a read error. The rearrangement joins TRBV5-4 to TRBJ2-7; D is ambiguous. Germline assignment: CDR1 SGHNT and CDR2 YYREEE (reference sequence). This CDR3 has 12 amino acids. For the CDR3, the DNA is TGTGCCAGCATCTTGTACCCCTACGAGCAGTACTTC. Encoded protein: CASILYPYEQYF. Variable domain in full (rest from reference TRBV5-4 and TRBJ2-7): ETGVTQSPTHLIKTRGQQVTLRCSSQSGHNTVSWYQQALGQGPQFIFQYYREEENGRGNFPPRFSGLQFPNYSSELNVNALELDDSALYLCASILYPYEQYFGPGTRLTVT.

This clonotype was recorded many times. The chain is built from TRBV7-6 and TRBJ2-7; the match to TRBD1 covers 7 bases. This CDR3 is built from 16 residues. V was clipped by 3 bases and J by 1 base; unmatched bases: 9. Germline assignment: CDR1 SGHVS and CDR2 FNYEAQ. In nucleotides, the CDR3 is TGTGCCAGCAGCTTTAGATACCGGGACAGTTCCTACGAGCAGTACTTC. Its translation is CASSFRYRDSSYEQYF. Complete variable domain (other parts from reference TRBV7-6 and TRBJ2-7): GAGVSQSPRYKVTKRGQDVALRCDPISGHVSLYWYRQALGQGPEFLTYFNYEAQQDKSGLPNDRFSAERPEGSISTLTIQRTEQRDSAMYRCASSFRYRDSSYEQYFGPGTRLTVT.

This clonotype was counted many times. V and J are TRBV5-1 and TRBJ2-1; TRBD1 agrees at 11 bases. In germline, CDR1 is SGHRS, CDR2 YFSETQ. V shed 4 bases and J 1 base; nucleotides not matched to a gene: 4. The CDR3 sequence is 16 residues long. The CDR3 DNA is TGCGCCAGCAGCCCGGGACAGGGGGTTTCCTACAATGAGCAGTTCTTC. Its translation is CASSPGQGVSYNEQFF.

The chain links TRBV24-1 to TRBJ2-1; no definite D call. The V end lost 12 bases, the J end lost 1 base, and 21 bases lay between the germline ends. Per germline, CDR1 KGHDR and CDR2 SFDVKD. The CDR3 sequence is 16 residues long. This CDR3 is CAAGDSSGISYNEQFF. CDR3 nucleotide sequence: TGTGCCGCCGGTGATTCCTCCGGCATTTCCTACAATGAGCAGTTCTTC.

By share, this clonotype ranks as medium-sized. The genes are TRBV6-5 and TRBJ2-7, with D hard to call. From germline, CDR1 is MNHEY and CDR2 SVGAGI. CDR3 length equals 15 residues. V was pared by 2 bases and J by 0 bases, with 11 bases between. Written as DNA, the CDR3 is TGTGCCAGCAGTTACCCCTTAGTCCACTCCTACGAGCAGTACTTC. The encoded protein is CASSYPLVHSYEQYF.

Details on this clonotype: A far bigger clonotype differs at one base, so this is likely a read error. V gene TRBV12-3 or TRBV12-4 combines with J gene TRBJ1-2; TRBD1 is a possible D gene (5 bases). The CDR3 is made up of 14 amino acids. V lost 7 bases, J lost 4 bases, and 16 bases lay in between. The CDR3 DNA reads TGTGCCAGCAACGCGGGGCCTTTGGTCTATGGCTACACCTTC. It is translated as CASNAGPLVYGYTF.

Regarding this clonotype: At one of its ends the junction is not consistent with the germline gene, which may arise from a read error. The chain joins TRBV24-1 to TRBJ2-5; TRBD2 matches at 11 bases. The CDR3 spans 19 residues. Germline CDR1 and CDR2: KGHDR and SFDVKD. The CDR3, as DNA: TGTGCCGCCAGTGATCCGACCCACACTAGCGGGAGAGACCAAGAGACCCAGTACTTC. Translation: CAASDPTHTSGRDQETQYF.

This clonotype has a count of ten or more. V usage is TRBV27 and J usage is TRBJ1-3, with D perhaps TRBD1 (6 bases). This CDR3 is 13 amino acids long. The ends were cut back, 4 bases at V and 7 bases at J, with 11 bases in the middle. Per the germline V gene, CDR1 is MNHEY and CDR2 is SMNVEV (reference sequence). The CDR3 protein is CASSSRGLNTIYF. The CDR3 region has the DNA TGTGCCAGCAGTTCCAGGGGTTTGAACACCATATATTTT.

This chain joins TRBV7-9 and TRBJ2-5; D might be TRBD2 (7 bases). Trimming removed 1 base from V and 1 base from J, with 16 bases in between. The CDR3 is 17 residues long. The germline V gene has CDR1 SEHNR and CDR2 FQNEAQ (reference sequence). CDR3 DNA: TGTGCCAGCAGCTTAGGAGGGGGAGGGGTTTTCCAAGAGACCCAGTACTTC. Translated: CASSLGGGGVFQETQYF.

Concerning this clonotype itself: The junction differs from germline at one of its ends, possibly a read error. The chain is built from TRBV27 and TRBJ2-7, with D possibly being TRBD2 (5 bases). The CDR3 consists of 14 residues. CDR1 is MNHEY and CDR2 is SMNVEV in the germline V gene (reference sequence). The CDR3 DNA sequence: TGTGCCAGCAGTTCCCTCGGCGAGGGCTACGATCAGTACTTC. Translation: CASSSLGEGYDQYF.

With respect to this clonotype: An end of the junction differs from the germline gene, which may be a read error. This chain links TRBV12-3 or TRBV12-4 with TRBJ1-2; D not certain. CDR3 length: 12 residues. The CDR3 nucleotides are TGTGCCGGCAGTTCTGGGTACTATGGCTACACCTTC. Translated, it gives CAGSSGYYGYTF.

The table lists this clonotype with a few counts. This may stem from a read error, because a much larger clone lies one nucleotide away. This rearrangement joins TRBV29-1 to TRBJ1-2; TRBD1 agrees at 7 bases. The J segment lost 10 bases and the V segment lost 7 bases, leaving 9 bases of the junction unmatched. The CDR3 is made up of 11 amino acids. CDR1 and CDR2 from the germline V gene are SQVTM and ANQGSEA. The CDR3 DNA reads TGCAGCGATACTACAGGGGCGGTCTACACCTTC. Protein: CSDTTGAVYTF.

The chain uses TRBV24-1 and TRBJ2-2; TRBD1 matches at 8 bases. The V gene's germline CDR1 is KGHDR and CDR2 SFDVKD. The CDR3 is 15 residues long. The trim removed 7 bases at V and 2 bases at J, leaving 5 bases unmatched. CDR3 protein: CATRHTGGNTGELFF. The CDR3 nucleotides are TGTGCCACCAGGCATACAGGGGGAAACACCGGGGAGCTGTTTTTT.

This clonotype has at least ten counts. The chain links TRBV5-1 to TRBJ1-3; D gene unclear. V was pared by 0 bases and J by 0 bases, with 4 bases between. This CDR3 region has 14 residues. Germline V gene lookup returns CDR1 SGHRS and CDR2 YFSETQ. The CDR3 DNA reads as TGCGCCAGCAGCTTGGGAAACTCTGGAAACACCATATATTTT. Its translation: CASSLGNSGNTIYF.

For this clonotype: Relative to the germline gene, one junction end is altered; a read error may explain this. This rearrangement joins TRBV25-1 to TRBJ2-6; D might be TRBD1 (6 bases). Germline V lookup: CDR1 MGHDK, CDR2 SYGVNS. There are 14 residues in the CDR3. Written as DNA, the CDR3 is TGTGCCAGCAGTGCGTTATCTGGGGACAACATCCTGACTTTC. Protein: CASSALSGDNILTF.

The chain couples TRBV30 to TRBJ2-1, with a weak D call TRBD1 (6 bases). Germline V gene data show CDR1 as GTSNPN and CDR2 as SVGIG (reference sequence). CDR3 size: 15 residues. The V end lost 5 bases, the J end lost 4 bases, and 18 bases lay between the germline ends. CDR3 loop: CAWGIRGSKYNEQFF. Here the CDR3 DNA reads TGTGCCTGGGGGATTAGGGGGAGCAAATACAATGAGCAGTTCTTC. The variable domain in full, with the rest retrieved from reference TRBV30 and TRBJ2-1, is SQTIHQWPATLVQPVGSPLSLECTVEGTSNPNLYWYRQAAGRGLQLLFYSVGIGQISSEVPQNLSASRPQDRQFILSSKKLLLSDSGFYLCAWGIRGSKYNEQFFGPGTRLTVL.

This clonotype was seen more than once but under ten times. The rearrangement joins TRBV24-1 to TRBJ1-4; 8 bases fit TRBD1. Germline CDR1 and CDR2: KGHDR and SFDVKD. Trimming took 9 bases from V and 3 from J; bases not matched to a gene: 11. The length of the CDR3 is 16 residues. The CDR3 protein is CATSPGQVYPNEKLFF. DNA for the CDR3: TGTGCCACCTCTCCGGGACAGGTGTACCCTAATGAAAAACTGTTTTTT.

This clonotype was counted many times. The chain uses TRBV27 and TRBJ2-1, with 10 bases fitting TRBD2. Trimming took 9 bases from V and 9 from J; bases not matched to a gene: 17. The CDR3 covers 16 residues. Germline CDR1 reads MNHEY; CDR2 reads SMNVEV (reference sequence). CDR3 protein: CASRFLSGRAGTEQFF. The DNA for the CDR3 is TGTGCCAGTCGTTTCTTGAGCGGGAGGGCTGGGACTGAGCAGTTCTTC.

This clonotype was counted at least ten times. A much larger clonotype is one base distant, so this may be a read error. The chain uses TRBV30 and TRBJ1-2, with D perhaps TRBD1 (6 bases). From germline, CDR1 is GTSNPN and CDR2 SVGIG (reference sequence). CDR3 size: 13 residues. CDR3 region: CVWSVLVGGSYTF. The CDR3 DNA sequence: TGTGTCTGGAGTGTATTAGTAGGGGGAAGCTACACCTTC.